Below are 19 T cell receptor beta chains sequenced from a single sample in a study of blood T cells in healthy people across ages. A sample-barcoded 5' primer and a J-beta primer mix were used in a second PCR of roughly 7 to 12 cycles. TCRdb re-analysed the 5' RACE reads in MiXCR, keeping a single row per CDR3 protein. The sample lists approximately 800,000 distinct CDR3 sequences; 53% were seen once. Sequencing used blood. The receptor source for this set is an elderly man in good health.

A single count supports this clonotype. CDR3 bases: TGTGCCAGCAGTTTTGTCGGACAGGGGGCTGGAGAGCAGTACTTC. It codes for CASSFVGQGAGEQYF. The rearrangement links TRBV28 to TRBJ2-7; 11 bases agree with TRBD1. V lost 3 bases to trimming and J lost 7 bases; unmatched junction nucleotides: 8. The CDR3 totals 15 residues. Germline V gives CDR1 MDHEN, CDR2 SYDVKM.

The chain links TRBV20-1 to TRBJ2-3; 8 bases map to TRBD2. From germline, CDR1 is DFQATT and CDR2 SNEGSKA (reference sequence). The CDR3 contains 14 residues. V lost 1 base and J lost 3; bases outside the gene matches: 3. The CDR3 coding sequence is TGCAGTGCTAGAGTAGCGGGAACAACAGATACGCAGTATTTT. Protein: CSARVAGTTDTQYF.

The chain carries TRBV21-1 and TRBJ2-1; the table names TRBD2, a call not compared with the DNA. TRBV21-1 is a pseudogene. The CDR3 is 15 amino acids. CDR3 sequence: CASSESGTEANEQFF. The CDR3 DNA follows: TGTGCCAGCAGCGAATCCGGGACTGAAGCTAATGAGCAGTTCTTC.

This clonotype was detected a few times. V usage is TRBV27 and J usage is TRBJ1-2; D perhaps matches TRBD1 (6 bases). The CDR3 is 13 residues long. Germline V gene data show CDR1 as MNHEY and CDR2 as SMNVEV (reference sequence). The V end was cut by 5 bases, the J end by 4 bases, with 11 bases between. The CDR3, as DNA: TGTGCCAGCAGTGTAGGAGGGGGCTATGGCTACACCTTC. Translating it yields CASSVGGGYGYTF.

J is TRBJ2-1 and V is TRBV6-1; 9 positions agree with TRBD1. This CDR3 contains 12 residues. Per the germline V gene, CDR1 is MNHNS and CDR2 is SASEGT. V lost 8 bases, J lost 6 bases, and 2 bases stayed unmatched. CDR3 region: CASRTGANEQFF. Here the CDR3 DNA reads TGTGCCAGCCGGACAGGGGCCAATGAGCAGTTCTTC.

The chain combines TRBV20-1 with TRBJ2-1, with D perhaps matching TRBD1 or TRBD2 (5 bases each). Germline-derived CDR1 and CDR2 are DFQATT and SNEGSKA (reference sequence). V was trimmed by 3 bases and J by 8 bases, leaving 17 bases between them. The CDR3 has 14 residues. The CDR3: CSARGEGSPDEQFF. CDR3 coding DNA: TGCAGTGCTAGGGGGGAAGGGTCTCCCGATGAGCAGTTCTTC.

As concerns this clonotype: One end of the junction does not line up with germline, which may come from a read error. This chain connects TRBV5-1 to TRBJ1-6; a possible D gene is TRBD1 (5 bases). The CDR3 runs to 13 residues. Germline V gene lookup returns CDR1 SGHRS and CDR2 YFSETQ. Here the CDR3 DNA reads TGTGCCAGCAGCTTAGCGGGGCGTTCACCCCTCCACTTT. Encoded protein: CASSLAGRSPLHF.

The gene calls are TRBV5-1 and TRBJ2-3; 7 nucleotides line up with TRBD2. V shed 3 bases, J shed 6 bases, and the junction held 10 bases outside the gene matches. This CDR3 region has 15 residues. CDR1 and CDR2 from the germline V gene are SGHRS and YFSETQ. The CDR3 sequence: CASSSTGGAHDTQYF. In nucleotides, the CDR3 is TGCGCCAGCAGCTCGACGGGGGGAGCCCACGATACGCAGTATTTT.

Of note for this clonotype: One end of the junction varies from germline; a read error may be responsible. V is TRBV14 and J is TRBJ1-2; 9 nucleotides line up with TRBD1. Looked up from germline, CDR1 is SGHDN and CDR2 is FVKESK. This CDR3 has 17 amino acids. Here the CDR3 reads CASSQGRGTGTVYGYTF. The DNA of the CDR3 is TGTGCCAGCAGCCAAGGGCGAGGGACAGGGACGGTCTATGGTTACACCTTC.

Notes on this clonotype: A much larger clone differs from this one at a single base, so this may be a read error. This chain uses TRBV18 with TRBJ2-5, with unresolved D. Germline V gene sequence: CDR1 KGHSH, CDR2 LQKENI. Trimming pared 7 bases from V and 11 bases from J, leaving 14 bases between. The CDR3 is made up of 11 amino acids. As DNA, the CDR3 is TGTGCCAGCTTATCCCAAGGAGAGCAGTACTTC. This sequence encodes CASLSQGEQYF.

The chain has TRBV6-5 and TRBJ2-1; D possibly matches TRBD1 or TRBD2 (5 bases each). V lost 1 base and J 6 bases, leaving 10 bases between the germline ends. CDR1 and CDR2 (germline): MNHEY, SVGAGI. The CDR3 is 14 residues long. CDR3 DNA sequence: TGTGCCAGCAGTTACTTTCGAGGGGTCAATGAGCAGTTCTTC. Translated, it gives CASSYFRGVNEQFF.

V usage is TRBV20-1 and J usage is TRBJ2-3; 7 bases align to TRBD2. The CDR3 spans 15 residues. Looked up from germline, CDR1 is DFQATT and CDR2 is SNEGSKA (reference sequence). V lost 4 bases to trimming and J lost 2 bases; unmatched junction nucleotides: 9. The CDR3 loop is CSATSGGDYTDTQYF. For the CDR3, the DNA is TGCAGTGCTACAAGTGGGGGGGATTACACAGATACGCAGTATTTT.

This clonotype has a handful of counts. This chain uses TRBV28 with TRBJ2-7, with D unresolved. This CDR3 region has 12 residues. In germline, CDR1 is MDHEN, CDR2 SYDVKM. V was clipped by 7 bases and J by 5 bases, with 12 bases between them. The CDR3 DNA is TGTGCCAGCACTTCAGGTCGGGACGAGCAGTACTTC. Amino acids: CASTSGRDEQYF.

This clonotype was detected a few times. The chain carries TRBV6-5 and TRBJ2-7, with no clear D. The ends were cut back, 2 bases at V and 1 base at J, with 12 bases in the middle. Germline-derived CDR1 and CDR2 are MNHEY and SVGAGI. The CDR3 is 15 residues long. The chain's CDR3 is CASSYSHRLSYEQYF. The CDR3 bases are TGTGCCAGCAGTTACAGTCACAGACTTTCCTACGAGCAGTACTTC.

This clonotype showed up just a few times. The rearrangement joins TRBV4-1 to TRBJ2-7; 9 positions match TRBD2. Germline CDR1 reads MGHRA; CDR2 reads YSYEKL. This CDR3 spans 17 amino acids. J was trimmed by 2 bases and V by 3 bases; bases with no gene match: 11. CDR3 sequence: CASSQWGSGRGTYEQYF. In DNA form, the CDR3 reads TGCGCCAGCAGCCAGTGGGGTAGCGGGAGAGGAACCTACGAGCAGTACTTC.

V usage is TRBV5-6 and J usage is TRBJ2-1, with 12 bases identical to TRBD1. Germline V gene sequence: CDR1 SGHDT, CDR2 YYEEEE. V was clipped by 3 bases and J by 3 bases; unmatched bases: 4. This CDR3 has 16 residues. CDR3 nucleotides: TGTGCCAGCAGCTCGGGGACAGGGGGCCTCTACAATGAGCAGTTCTTC. Protein product: CASSSGTGGLYNEQFF.

The sample holds a few counts of this clonotype. The CDR3 bases are TGCAGTGCTGGACTAGGTTGGTCCTACAATGAGCAGTTCTTC. It encodes CSAGLGWSYNEQFF. This chain connects TRBV20-1 to TRBJ2-1, with 7 bases identical to TRBD2. With 5 bases clipped from V and 1 base from J, the junction kept 5 bases outside the gene matches. This CDR3 is built from 14 residues. The germline CDR1 and CDR2 sequences are DFQATT and SNEGSKA (reference sequence).

The chain has TRBV28 and TRBJ1-2; D unclear. Germline loops: CDR1 MDHEN, CDR2 SYDVKM. With 6 bases removed from V and 2 bases from J, the gap between germline ends came to 16 bases. The CDR3 runs to 15 residues. The CDR3 spells CASRTAPSLNYGYTF. The CDR3, as DNA: TGTGCCAGCAGGACGGCACCATCACTAAACTATGGCTACACCTTC.

The chain links TRBV30 to TRBJ2-5, with D uncertain. Germline V gives CDR1 GTSNPN, CDR2 SVGIG (reference sequence). The CDR3 is 13 residues long. V gave up 2 bases and J gave up 11 bases, with 18 bases separating them. The CDR3 loop reads CAWSSQTYNEQYF. DNA of the CDR3: TGTGCCTGGAGTAGCCAGACCTACAATGAGCAGTACTTC.